Below, 24 T cell receptor beta chains from the same sample are listed, as sequenced in a study of blood T cells in healthy people across ages. Combining a sample-barcoded 5' primer with a J-beta primer mix, a second PCR ran for roughly 6 to 12 cycles. MiXCR was run by TCRdb on the 5' RACE reads, yielding one entry per CDR3 protein. This table holds about 730,000 distinct CDR3 sequences, roughly two fifths found once. Sequencing used blood. The source of these receptors is an older woman in good health.

This clonotype was observed many times. This chain connects TRBV29-1 to TRBJ2-3; TRBD2 matches at 12 bases. Germline lookup yields CDR1 SQVTM and CDR2 ANQGSEA. J was trimmed by 1 base and V by 7 bases; bases with no gene match: 3. The CDR3 is 14 residues long. The CDR3, as DNA: TGCAGCGAGGCTAGCGGGAGGGGCACAGATACGCAGTATTTT. This encodes CSEASGRGTDTQYF.

This clonotype appeared a few times. This sequence joins TRBV7-2 and TRBJ2-1, with D possibly being TRBD1 or TRBD2 (5 bases each). The length of the CDR3 is 15 residues. Germline-derived CDR1 and CDR2 are SGHTA and FQGNSA. The V end lost 5 bases, the J end lost 9 bases, and 20 bases lay between the germline ends. The CDR3 DNA sequence: TGTGCCAGCAGCCAAAGGGGAGTTAGCGTGGGTGAGCAGTTCTTC. This sequence encodes CASSQRGVSVGEQFF.

This clonotype was detected only a few times. The CDR3 spells CASSLETGYNEQFF. Written as DNA, the CDR3 is TGCGCCAGCAGCTTGGAAACGGGCTACAATGAGCAGTTCTTC. The rearrangement links TRBV5-1 to TRBJ2-1; no clear D. The CDR3 contains 14 residues. V gave up 0 bases and J gave up 3 bases, with 7 bases separating them. Germline CDR1 reads SGHRS; CDR2 reads YFSETQ.

This chain links TRBV20-1 with TRBJ1-4; 7 bases align to TRBD1. Germline V gene sequence: CDR1 DFQATT, CDR2 SNEGSKA (reference sequence). The CDR3 runs to 16 residues. V shed 8 bases, J shed 0 bases, and the junction held 12 bases outside the gene matches. In DNA form, the CDR3 reads TGCAGTCTAGACAGGGCTCGCGCAGCAACTAATGAAAAACTGTTTTTT. Its translation: CSLDRARAATNEKLFF.

The chain has TRBV20-1 and TRBJ1-5, with a possible D match to TRBD1 (6 bases). Trimming stripped 6 bases from V and 4 bases from J, with 13 bases between. This CDR3 is 13 amino acids long. CDR1 is DFQATT and CDR2 is SNEGSKA in the germline V gene (reference sequence). The CDR3 region is CSAPGAGNQPQHF. The DNA of the CDR3 is TGCAGTGCGCCAGGGGCCGGAAATCAGCCCCAGCATTTT.

A few counts support this clonotype. The chain joins TRBV25-1 to TRBJ2-3, with D tentatively TRBD2 (5 bases). The CDR3 runs to 16 residues. The germline CDR1 and CDR2 sequences are MGHDK and SYGVNS. Trimming took 1 base from V and 0 from J, leaving 11 bases between them. The CDR3, as DNA: TGTGCCAGCAGTGAATCCTCGGAGGTGAGCACAGATACGCAGTATTTT. Protein product: CASSESSEVSTDTQYF.

The table lists this clonotype with a few counts. V gene TRBV15 combines with J gene TRBJ2-4; 9 nucleotides agree with TRBD1. The J call is uncertain, as TRBJ2-5 better fits the DNA end. The length of the CDR3 is 16 residues. Germline CDR1 reads LNHNV; CDR2 reads YYDKDF (reference sequence). CDR3 sequence: CATSRDLDRGKETQYF. The CDR3 DNA follows: TGTGCCACCAGCAGAGATCTGGACAGGGGAAAAGAGACCCAGTACTTC.

Notes on this clonotype: The germline gene is not matched at one end of the junction; a read error may be the cause. The gene calls are TRBV27 and TRBJ2-5; no clear D. CDR1 is MNHEY, CDR2 SMNVEV, per germline (reference sequence). The CDR3 length is 14 residues. CDR3: CACSLSSGLETQYF. The CDR3 region has the DNA TGTGCCTGCAGTTTATCGTCTGGGCTCGAGACCCAGTACTTC.

The CDR3 bases are TGCGCCAGCAGCCTTCCTAGCGGGGTCAATGAGCAGTTCTTC. This gives the protein CASSLPSGVNEQFF. V gene TRBV5-1 combines with J gene TRBJ2-1, with TRBD2 matching 9 bases. Germline CDR1 and CDR2: SGHRS and YFSETQ. The CDR3 has 14 residues. With 4 bases clipped from V and 6 bases from J, the junction kept 5 bases outside the gene matches.

This clonotype has just a few counts. This chain uses TRBV20-1 with TRBJ2-4, with 11 bases matching TRBD2. Germline V lookup: CDR1 DFQATT, CDR2 SNEGSKA (reference sequence). There are 15 residues in the CDR3. Trimming cost V 7 bases and J 2 bases; bases outside gene matches: 7. The CDR3 coding sequence is TGCAGTGTAATCCCTAGCGGGAGGCCCAAAAACATTCAGTACTTC. The encoded protein is CSVIPSGRPKNIQYF.

This rearrangement joins TRBV20-1 to TRBJ1-1, with D possibly matching TRBD1 (5 bases). The V gene's germline CDR1 is DFQATT and CDR2 SNEGSKA (reference sequence). V lost 2 bases and J lost 4, with 14 bases in between. The CDR3 consists of 14 residues. CDR3 bases: TGCAGTGCTAGAAAGGGGTCCGGGAGCACTGAAGCTTTCTTT. Amino acids: CSARKGSGSTEAFF.

The chain combines TRBV14 with TRBJ2-1; D call uncertain. V lost 0 bases and J 2 bases, leaving 17 bases between the germline ends. The CDR3 loop spans 18 amino acids. Per the germline V gene, CDR1 is SGHDN and CDR2 is FVKESK. The CDR3 DNA follows: TGTGCCAGCAGCCAAGAATCGTTCAGCGCTCCTCCCTACAATGAGCAGTTCTTC. Protein: CASSQESFSAPPYNEQFF.

This clonotype turned up a few times. The chain recombines TRBV9 with TRBJ2-1; TRBD2 agrees at 12 bases. CDR1 is SGDLS and CDR2 is YYNGEE in the germline V gene. The CDR3 is 17 residues long. V dropped 4 bases and J dropped 8; count of bases not matched to a gene: 13. The CDR3 sequence is CASSPRTSGNPWDEQFF. For the CDR3, the DNA is TGTGCCAGCAGCCCGAGGACTAGCGGGAATCCCTGGGATGAGCAGTTCTTC.

The chain is built from TRBV20-1 and TRBJ2-7; no clear D. Germline V gene sequence: CDR1 DFQATT, CDR2 SNEGSKA (reference sequence). Deletions cut 7 bases from V and 1 base from J, with 17 bases between. This CDR3 has 14 residues. Here the CDR3 reads CSVVPRTPSYEQYF. For the CDR3, the DNA is TGCAGTGTTGTCCCCAGAACACCATCCTACGAGCAGTACTTC.

This clonotype was seen just once. This chain uses TRBV20-1 with TRBJ1-2; TRBD1 might be the D (5 bases). In germline, CDR1 is DFQATT, CDR2 SNEGSKA (reference sequence). The V end was cut by 3 bases, the J end by 7 bases, with 15 bases between. The CDR3 totals 13 residues. CDR3 region: CSASGGEAIGYTF. CDR3 bases: TGCAGTGCTAGCGGGGGGGAGGCAATTGGCTACACCTTC.

This chain connects TRBV12-5 to TRBJ1-5, with 7 bases fitting TRBD1. The CDR3 extends over 15 amino acids. The germline V gene has CDR1 LGHNT and CDR2 FRNRAP. Germline trimming cut 1 base from V and 4 bases from J; bases unmatched to any gene: 4. CDR3 loop: CASGLAGGANQPQHF. The CDR3 bases are TGTGCTAGTGGTTTGGCAGGGGGAGCTAATCAGCCCCAGCATTTT. The full variable domain, in which reference TRBV12-5 and TRBJ1-5 provide the parts outside the CDR3, is DARVTQTPRHKVTEMGQEVTMRCQPILGHNTVFWYRQTMMQGLELLAYFRNRAPLDDSGMPKDRFSAEMPDATLATLKIQPSEPRDSAVYFCASGLAGGANQPQHFGDGTRLSIL.

V is TRBV7-6 and J is TRBJ2-1; TRBD1 matches 7 bases. V lost 4 bases to trimming and J lost 6 bases; unmatched junction nucleotides: 3. The CDR3 runs 13 residues. Germline CDR1 reads SGHVS; CDR2 reads FNYEAQ. CDR3 nucleotide sequence: TGTGCCAGCAGCTGGGACAGAATCAATGAGCAGTTCTTC. Protein product: CASSWDRINEQFF.

This rearrangement joins TRBV20-1 to TRBJ2-7; TRBD1 matches at 8 bases. The CDR3 extends over 16 amino acids. The junction had 8 bases not matched to a gene; V was cut back by 0 bases and J by 1 base. Germline values: CDR1 DFQATT, CDR2 SNEGSKA (reference sequence). The CDR3 sequence: CSARDLDRVISYEQYF. The CDR3 nucleotides are TGCAGTGCTAGAGATCTGGACAGGGTTATTTCCTACGAGCAGTACTTC.

There are a few counts of this clonotype. The rearrangement joins TRBV7-9 to TRBJ2-7; no reliable D call. The length of the CDR3 is 14 residues. CDR1 and CDR2 from the germline V gene are SEHNR and FQNEAQ (reference sequence). Deletions cut 0 bases from V and 4 bases from J, with 10 bases between. DNA for the CDR3: TGTGCCAGCAGCTTAGCGGTGATGGATTACGAGCAGTACTTC. Translating it yields CASSLAVMDYEQYF.

This clonotype was seen a handful of times. This chain joins TRBV5-6 and TRBJ2-5; 9 nucleotides match TRBD1. Germline lookup yields CDR1 SGHDT and CDR2 YYEEEE. This CDR3 has 15 amino acids. V was clipped by 4 bases and J by 1 base; unmatched bases: 5. CDR3 sequence reads: CASSRQGVLQETQYF. CDR3 DNA: TGTGCCAGCAGCCGACAGGGGGTTCTCCAAGAGACCCAGTACTTC.

Remarks on this clonotype: A single base separates this from a much larger clone, so it may be a read error. The V call is TRBV20-1, the J call TRBJ2-5; 11 nucleotides match TRBD1. The length of the CDR3 is 15 residues. Unmatched junction bases numbered 16, after V lost 5 bases and J lost 11 bases. Germline V lookup: CDR1 DFQATT, CDR2 SNEGSKA (reference sequence). The CDR3 sequence is CSALGTGGYYNEQYF. The DNA of the CDR3 is TGCAGTGCTTTGGGGACAGGGGGTTACTACAATGAGCAGTACTTC.

This clonotype has a single count. The rearrangement links TRBV30 to TRBJ1-1; D might be TRBD1 (6 bases). Trimming stripped 3 bases from V and 1 base from J, with 12 bases between. The CDR3 contains 14 residues. Germline CDR1 GTSNPN, CDR2 SVGIG (reference sequence). The CDR3 region is CAWRRGARNTEAFF. The CDR3 DNA reads TGTGCCTGGAGGAGGGGGGCGAGGAACACTGAAGCTTTCTTT.

About this clonotype: A much bigger clone sits one base away, suggesting this may be a read error. V gene TRBV5-6 combines with J gene TRBJ2-7; TRBD1 matches at 9 bases. This CDR3 contains 16 residues. Germline V CDR1 and CDR2: SGHDT, YYEEEE. V shed 5 bases, J shed 7 bases, and the junction held 16 bases outside the gene matches. DNA for the CDR3: TGTGCCAGCAGTTATACCGGGACAGGGAGGTACAATGAGCAGTACTTC. This translates into CASSYTGTGRYNEQYF.

This clonotype appeared a single time. This sequence joins TRBV9 and TRBJ1-6; D call uncertain. CDR1 SGDLS and CDR2 YYNGEE come from the germline V gene. V was shortened by 1 base and J by 8 bases, with 10 bases between the two germline ends. This CDR3 region has 14 residues. This CDR3 is CASSVKSFHSPLHF. CDR3 nucleotide sequence: TGTGCCAGCAGCGTAAAGAGTTTCCATTCACCCCTCCACTTT.